A selection of T cell receptor beta chains follows, all from one sample in a study of vaccination effects on CD4 cells after COVID-19. This table comes from immunoSEQ multiplex PCR, and its TCRdb copy is limited to in-frame clones, with some not included. The sample lists 42,000 or so clones; more than 65% were seen once. No antigens are known for them. Specimen: CD4+ T cells from PBMCs cultured without peptide, collected after COVID-19 vaccination. The origin of the receptors is a human donor who received a COVID-19 vaccine. Both conserved end residues are part of each CDR3. A D gene is named only where the DNA matches it firmly. Only some rows state a clone size, as once, few, many or a class for expanded clones.

j_call v_call d_call clone_size cdr3_aa cdr3_nt
TRBJ1-5 TRBV5-6 TRBD1 - CASSPGQGRRPQHF TGTGCCAGCAGCCCAGGACAGGGGAGGAGGCCCCAGCATTTT
TRBJ2-7 TRBV6-2/TRBV6-3 - - CASTPRPGGTYEQYF TGTGCCAGCACCCCAAGACCTGGAGGGACCTACGAGCAGTACTTC
TRBJ1-5 TRBV19 - once CASSIGGGRGSNQPQHF TGTGCCAGTAGTATAGGGGGGGGAAGGGGAAGCAATCAGCCCCAGCATTTT
TRBJ1-1 TRBV6-5 TRBD1 - CASNTQGSGTEAFF TGTGCCAGCAACACACAGGGGAGTGGGACTGAAGCTTTCTTT
TRBJ2-1 TRBV18 - - CASSPPIYSDSGGGSYNEQFF TGTGCCAGCTCACCACCGATATATAGCGACTCAGGGGGAGGCTCCTACAATGAGCAGTTCTTC
TRBJ1-1 TRBV5-1 - few CASSLLVGGGRAEAFF TGCGCCAGCAGCTTGTTGGTTGGTGGGGGCCGCGCTGAAGCTTTCTTT
TRBJ2-3 TRBV5-1 TRBD2 - CASSGASGGLMGDTQYF TGCGCCAGCAGCGGGGCTAGCGGGGGCCTGATGGGAGATACGCAGTATTTT
TRBJ1-1 TRBV27 TRBD1 few CASSLTGLSMNTEAFF TGTGCCAGCAGTTTGACAGGGCTTTCCATGAACACTGAAGCTTTCTTT
TRBJ2-3 TRBV18 - once CASSPSGSKDTQYF TGTGCCAGCTCACCATCCGGGAGTAAAGATACGCAGTATTTT
TRBJ2-6 TRBV25-1 - few CASSEFWSSGANVLTF TGTGCCAGCAGTGAATTCTGGTCCTCTGGGGCCAACGTCCTGACTTTC
TRBJ1-4 TRBV27 - - CASSARPSTNEKLFF TGTGCCAGCAGTGCCCGCCCTTCAACTAATGAAAAACTGTTTTTT
TRBJ1-6 TRBV5-1 TRBD1 - CASSLGTGALGNSPLHF TGCGCCAGCAGCTTGGGGACAGGGGCCCTCGGAAATTCACCCCTCCACTTT
TRBJ2-7 TRBV19 TRBD1 - CASSVGQGYEQYF TGTGCCAGTAGTGTGGGACAGGGGTACGAGCAGTACTTC
TRBJ1-2 TRBV30 - - CAWSAGGAGGYGYTF TGTGCCTGGAGTGCCGGCGGTGCAGGCGGCTATGGCTACACCTTC
TRBJ2-7 TRBV11-3 - - CASSADGYEQYF TGTGCCAGCAGCGCGGACGGCTACGAGCAGTACTTC
TRBJ2-7 TRBV5-1 TRBD2 once CASSFSGGSSYEQYF TGCGCCAGCAGTTTTAGCGGGGGGAGCTCCTACGAGCAGTACTTC
TRBJ2-1 TRBV4-1 TRBD2 few CASSQDVEASGYNEQFF TGCGCCAGCAGCCAAGATGTTGAGGCTAGCGGATACAATGAGCAGTTCTTC
TRBJ2-1 TRBV30 TRBD2 - CAWTGGLAGHNEQFF TGTGCCTGGACCGGGGGACTAGCGGGGCATAATGAGCAGTTCTTC